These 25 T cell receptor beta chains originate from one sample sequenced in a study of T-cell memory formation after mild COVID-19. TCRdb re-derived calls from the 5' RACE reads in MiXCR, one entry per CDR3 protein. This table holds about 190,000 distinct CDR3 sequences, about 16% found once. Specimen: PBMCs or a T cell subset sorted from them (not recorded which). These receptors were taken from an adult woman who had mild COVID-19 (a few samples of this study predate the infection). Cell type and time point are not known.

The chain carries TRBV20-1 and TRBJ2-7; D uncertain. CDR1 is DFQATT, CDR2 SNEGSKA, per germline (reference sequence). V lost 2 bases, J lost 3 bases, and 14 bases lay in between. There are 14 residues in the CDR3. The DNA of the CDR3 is TGCAGTGCTAGACAACCGCAGGTTGGCTACGAGCAGTACTTC. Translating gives CSARQPQVGYEQYF.

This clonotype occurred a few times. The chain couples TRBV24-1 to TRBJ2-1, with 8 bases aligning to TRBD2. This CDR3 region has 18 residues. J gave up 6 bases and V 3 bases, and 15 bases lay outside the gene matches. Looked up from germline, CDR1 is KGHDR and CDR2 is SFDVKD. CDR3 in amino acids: CATSDSTFLTSVPNEQFF. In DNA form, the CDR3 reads TGTGCCACCAGTGATAGCACCTTTTTGACTAGCGTGCCCAATGAGCAGTTCTTC.

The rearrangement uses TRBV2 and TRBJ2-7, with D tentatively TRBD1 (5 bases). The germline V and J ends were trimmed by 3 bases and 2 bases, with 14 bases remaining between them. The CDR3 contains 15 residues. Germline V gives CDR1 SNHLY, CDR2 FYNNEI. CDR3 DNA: TGTGCCAGCAGTGAGCTACAGGCGGCGGCCTACGAGCAGTACTTC. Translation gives CASSELQAAAYEQYF.

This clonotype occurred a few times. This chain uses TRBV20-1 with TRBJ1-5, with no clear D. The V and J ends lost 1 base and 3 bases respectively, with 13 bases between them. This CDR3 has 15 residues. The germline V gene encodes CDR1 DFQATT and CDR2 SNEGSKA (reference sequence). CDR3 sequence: CSARGVTRNNQPQHF. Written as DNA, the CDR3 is TGCAGTGCTAGAGGGGTCACCAGGAACAATCAGCCCCAGCATTTT.

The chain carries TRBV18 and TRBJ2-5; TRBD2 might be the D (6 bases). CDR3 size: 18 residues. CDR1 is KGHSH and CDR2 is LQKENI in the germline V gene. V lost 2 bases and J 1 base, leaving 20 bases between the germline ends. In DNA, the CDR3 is TGTGCCAGCTCACCATTTTTGCAGGGAGGAAGGACCCAAGAGACCCAGTACTTC. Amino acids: CASSPFLQGGRTQETQYF.

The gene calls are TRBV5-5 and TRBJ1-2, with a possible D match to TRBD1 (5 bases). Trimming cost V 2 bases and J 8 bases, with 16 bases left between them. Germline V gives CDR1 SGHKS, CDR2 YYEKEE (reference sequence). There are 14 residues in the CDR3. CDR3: CASSFQTTVRGYTF. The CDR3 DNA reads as TGTGCCAGCAGCTTCCAAACGACAGTTCGGGGCTACACCTTC.

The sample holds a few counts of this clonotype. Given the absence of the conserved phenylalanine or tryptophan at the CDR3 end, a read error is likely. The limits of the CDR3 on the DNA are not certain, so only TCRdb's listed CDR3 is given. The CDR3 protein is CASSLTGQPDL. V gene TRBV7-9 combines with J gene TRBJ2-1; the table's D call of TRBD1 was not tested on the DNA. From its first to its last residue, the CDR3 has 11 amino acids. Germline CDR1 SEHNR, CDR2 FQNEAQ (reference sequence).

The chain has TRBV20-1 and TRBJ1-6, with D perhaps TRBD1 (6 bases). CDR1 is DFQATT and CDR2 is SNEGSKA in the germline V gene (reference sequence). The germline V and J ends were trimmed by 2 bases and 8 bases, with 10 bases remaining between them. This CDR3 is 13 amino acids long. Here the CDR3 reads CSARQGHYSPLHF. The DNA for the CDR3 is TGCAGTGCTAGACAGGGGCACTATTCACCCCTCCACTTT.

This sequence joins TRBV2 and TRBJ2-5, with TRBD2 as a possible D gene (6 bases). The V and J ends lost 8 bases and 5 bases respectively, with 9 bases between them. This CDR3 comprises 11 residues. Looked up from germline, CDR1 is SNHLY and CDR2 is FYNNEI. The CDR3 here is CASGEVETQYF. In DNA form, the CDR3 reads TGTGCCAGCGGGGAGGTCGAGACCCAGTACTTC.

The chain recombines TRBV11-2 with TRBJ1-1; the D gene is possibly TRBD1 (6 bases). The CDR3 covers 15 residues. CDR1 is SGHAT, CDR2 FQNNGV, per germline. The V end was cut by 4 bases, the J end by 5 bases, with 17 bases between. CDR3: CASSSSLTGGTEAFF. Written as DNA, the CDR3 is TGTGCCAGCAGCTCAAGTCTGACAGGCGGGACTGAAGCTTTCTTT. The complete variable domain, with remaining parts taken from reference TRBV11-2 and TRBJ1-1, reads EAGVAQSPRYKIIEKRQSVAFWCNPISGHATLYWYQQILGQGPKLLIQFQNNGVVDDSQLPKDRFSAERLKGVDSTLKIQPAKLEDSAVYLCASSSSLTGGTEAFFGQGTRLTVV.

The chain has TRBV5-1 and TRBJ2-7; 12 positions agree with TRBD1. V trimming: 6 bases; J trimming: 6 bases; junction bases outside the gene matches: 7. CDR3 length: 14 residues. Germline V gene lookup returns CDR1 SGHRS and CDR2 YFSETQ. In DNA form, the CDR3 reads TGCGCCAGCACCGCCGGGACAGGGGGCGGCGAGCAGTACTTC. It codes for CASTAGTGGGEQYF. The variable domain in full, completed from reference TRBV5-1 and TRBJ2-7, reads KAGVTQTPRYLIKTRGQQVTLSCSPISGHRSVSWYQQTPGQGLQFLFEYFSETQRNKGNFPGRFSGRQFSNSRSEMNVSTLELGDSALYLCASTAGTGGGEQYFGPGTRLTVT.

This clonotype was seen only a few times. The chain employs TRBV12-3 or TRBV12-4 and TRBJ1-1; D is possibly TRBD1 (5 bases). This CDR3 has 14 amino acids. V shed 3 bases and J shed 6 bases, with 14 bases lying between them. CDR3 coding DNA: TGTGCCAGCAGTTTTATAGGGGATGTTTCTGAAGCTTTCTTT. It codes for CASSFIGDVSEAFF.

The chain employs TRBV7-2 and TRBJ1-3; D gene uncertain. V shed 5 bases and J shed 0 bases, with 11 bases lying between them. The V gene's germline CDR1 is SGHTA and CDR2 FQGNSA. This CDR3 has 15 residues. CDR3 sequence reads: CASSQGGSSGNTIYF. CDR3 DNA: TGTGCCAGCAGCCAAGGCGGATCCTCTGGAAACACCATATATTTT.

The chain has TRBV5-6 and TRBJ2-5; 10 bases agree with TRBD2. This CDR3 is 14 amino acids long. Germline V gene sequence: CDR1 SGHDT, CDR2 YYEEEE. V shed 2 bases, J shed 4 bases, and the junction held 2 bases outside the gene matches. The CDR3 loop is CASSFGLAVETQYF. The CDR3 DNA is TGTGCCAGCAGCTTCGGACTAGCGGTAGAGACCCAGTACTTC.

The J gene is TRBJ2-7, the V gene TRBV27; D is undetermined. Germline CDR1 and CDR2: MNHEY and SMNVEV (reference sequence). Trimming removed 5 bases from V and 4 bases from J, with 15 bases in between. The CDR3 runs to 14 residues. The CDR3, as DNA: TGTGCCAGCAGTAGGCCCCTGGGTGAATACGAGCAGTACTTC. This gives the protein CASSRPLGEYEQYF.

This CDR3 is CASSLAPSPTGETQYF. In DNA form, the CDR3 reads TGTGCCAGCAGCTTAGCCCCTAGTCCTACCGGGGAGACCCAGTACTTC. The genes are TRBV11-1 and TRBJ2-5; D is unclear. Germline CDR1 SGHAT, CDR2 FQDESV (reference sequence). The CDR3 has 16 residues. Between the trimmed V and J ends, which lost 0 bases and 5 bases, there was a span of 16 bases.

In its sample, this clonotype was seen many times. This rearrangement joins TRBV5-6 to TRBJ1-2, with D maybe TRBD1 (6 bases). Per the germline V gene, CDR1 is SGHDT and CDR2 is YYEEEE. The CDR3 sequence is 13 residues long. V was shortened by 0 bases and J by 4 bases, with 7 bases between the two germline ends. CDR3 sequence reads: CASSLDRVYGYTF. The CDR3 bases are TGTGCCAGCAGCTTGGACAGGGTCTATGGCTACACCTTC.

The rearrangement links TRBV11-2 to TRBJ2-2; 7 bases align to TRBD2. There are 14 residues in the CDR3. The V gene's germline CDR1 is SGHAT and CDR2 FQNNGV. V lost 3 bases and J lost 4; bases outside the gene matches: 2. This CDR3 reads CASSLRTSTGELFF. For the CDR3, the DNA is TGTGCCAGCAGCTTGAGGACTAGCACCGGGGAGCTGTTTTTT.

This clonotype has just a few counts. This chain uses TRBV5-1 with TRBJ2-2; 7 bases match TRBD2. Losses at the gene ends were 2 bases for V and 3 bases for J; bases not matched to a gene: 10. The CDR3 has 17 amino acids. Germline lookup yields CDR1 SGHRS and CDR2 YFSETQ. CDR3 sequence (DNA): TGCGCCAGCAGCTTAGGATACGCGGGGGTGGACACCGGGGAGCTGTTTTTT. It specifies CASSLGYAGVDTGELFF. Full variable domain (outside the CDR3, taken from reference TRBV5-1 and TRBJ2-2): KAGVTQTPRYLIKTRGQQVTLSCSPISGHRSVSWYQQTPGQGLQFLFEYFSETQRNKGNFPGRFSGRQFSNSRSEMNVSTLELGDSALYLCASSLGYAGVDTGELFFGEGSRLTVL.

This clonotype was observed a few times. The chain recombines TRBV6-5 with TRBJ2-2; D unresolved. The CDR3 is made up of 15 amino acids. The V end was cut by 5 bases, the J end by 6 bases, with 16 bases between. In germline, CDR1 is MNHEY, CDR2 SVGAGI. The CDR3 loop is CASSRALPSSGELFF. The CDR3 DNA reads TGTGCCAGCAGTCGAGCTCTCCCCTCCTCCGGGGAGCTGTTTTTT.

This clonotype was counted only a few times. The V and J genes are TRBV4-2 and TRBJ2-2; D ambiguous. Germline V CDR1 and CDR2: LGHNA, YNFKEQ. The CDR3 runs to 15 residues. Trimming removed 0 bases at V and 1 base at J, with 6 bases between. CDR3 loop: CASSQDLRNTGELFF. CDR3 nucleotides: TGTGCCAGCAGCCAAGATCTGCGGAACACCGGGGAGCTGTTTTTT.

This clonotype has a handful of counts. The CDR3 DNA sequence: TGTGCCAGTAGACTAGCGGGAGGGCCTTACAATGAGCAGTTCTTC. Its translation is CASRLAGGPYNEQFF. The genes are TRBV25-1 and TRBJ2-1; 14 bases line up with TRBD2. The CDR3 is made up of 15 amino acids. The trim removed 9 bases at V and 4 bases at J, leaving 5 bases unmatched. The V gene's germline CDR1 is MGHDK and CDR2 SYGVNS.

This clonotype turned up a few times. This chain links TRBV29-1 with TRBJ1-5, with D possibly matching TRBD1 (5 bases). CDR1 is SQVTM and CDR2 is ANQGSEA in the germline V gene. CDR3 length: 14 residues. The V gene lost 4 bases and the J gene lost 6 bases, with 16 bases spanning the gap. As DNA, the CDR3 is TGCAGCGTTGGTGACGCAGGGAACAGTCAGCCCCAGCATTTT. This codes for CSVGDAGNSQPQHF.

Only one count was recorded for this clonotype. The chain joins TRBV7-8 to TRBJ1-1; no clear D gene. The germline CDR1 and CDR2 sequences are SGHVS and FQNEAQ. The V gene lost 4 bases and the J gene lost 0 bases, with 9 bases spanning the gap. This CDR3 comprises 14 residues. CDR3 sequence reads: CASSSARMNTEAFF. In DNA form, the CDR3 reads TGTGCCAGCAGCTCAGCGAGAATGAACACTGAAGCTTTCTTT.

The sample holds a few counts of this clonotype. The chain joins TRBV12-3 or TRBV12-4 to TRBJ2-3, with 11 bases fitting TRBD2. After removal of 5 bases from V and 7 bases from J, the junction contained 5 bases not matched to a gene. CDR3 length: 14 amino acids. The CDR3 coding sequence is TGTGCCAGCAGTGGTAGCGGGAGGGGAAATACGCAGTATTTT. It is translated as CASSGSGRGNTQYF.